The rows below give T cell receptor beta chains drawn from one sample of a study of shared clonotypes between healthy human individuals. Measured with immunoSEQ multiplex PCR; TCRdb has only the in-frame clones, and not every one. The sample records 1,400,000 or so clones, 98% to 99% being singletons. The material sequenced was naive CD4+ T cells sorted from blood. These receptors were collected from a man between 25 and 39 years old in good health. The CDR3 runs from the conserved cysteine through the conserved F or W. D genes are given only for firm matches. For some rows the clone size is stated as once, few or many, or as a class when expanded; others skip it.

j_gene | d_gene | abundance | v_gene | CDR3nt | CDR3aa
TRBJ2-1 | NA | NA | TRBV5-1 | TGCGCCAGCAGCTCCCCCCATGGGACATCGGTCAGGGCCGACCTCCGCGAGCAGTTCTTC | CASSSPHGTSVRADLREQFF
TRBJ1-1 | NA | NA | TRBV29-1 | TGCAGCGCAGCTGCCATGTCCCCGGTGAACACTGAAGCTTTCTTT | CSAAAMSPVNTEAFF
TRBJ2-7 | NA | NA | TRBV18 | TGTGCCAGCTCACTTATCGAGGGGAACTACGAGCAGTACTTC | CASSLIEGNYEQYF
TRBJ1-5 | NA | NA | TRBV5-5 | TGTGCCAGCAGCTTGGAGGGGCATCAGCCCCAGCATTTT | CASSLEGHQPQHF
TRBJ2-3 | NA | NA | TRBV20-1 | TGCAGTGCTAGATTTGGAGATACGCAGTATTTT | CSARFGDTQYF
TRBJ2-1 | NA | NA | TRBV18 | TGTGCCAGCTCACTCAGACGTCTGGCAGGGAATATGCCCCTAAGCTCCTACAATGAGCAGTTCTTC | CASSLRRLAGNMPLSSYNEQFF
TRBJ2-3 | NA | NA | TRBV29-1 | TGCAGCGTTGGAACGGGTCCAGATACGCAGTATTTT | CSVGTGPDTQYF
TRBJ1-2 | NA | NA | TRBV7-8 | TGTGCCAGCAGCTTAGTTCGGCAGTATTTTTCGAATGGCTACACCTTC | CASSLVRQYFSNGYTF
TRBJ2-6 | TRBD1 | NA | TRBV7-7 | TGTGCCAGCAGTCCGGGACAGGGGGTTTCTGGGGCCAACGTCCTGACTTTC | CASSPGQGVSGANVLTF
TRBJ2-1 | TRBD1 | NA | TRBV6-5 | TGTGCCAGCAGTTTCAACGACAGGGGGGGTTTGGAGCAGTTCTTC | CASSFNDRGGLEQFF
TRBJ2-1 | TRBD2 | NA | TRBV5-1 | TGCGCCAGCAGCTTGGCACTAGCGGCATACAATGAGCAGTTCTTC | CASSLALAAYNEQFF
TRBJ2-3 | NA | NA | TRBV28 | TGTGCCAGCAGCTCCGTGAAGGGAAAGGTAGATACGCAGTATTTT | CASSSVKGKVDTQYF
TRBJ2-5 | NA | NA | TRBV29-1 | TGCAGCGTTGCGGGGACCCCGGTGGGGGGTGAGACCCAGTACTTC | CSVAGTPVGGETQYF
TRBJ2-7 | NA | few | TRBV5-1 | TGCGCCAGCAGCTCCAACTACGAGCAGTACTTC | CASSSNYEQYF
TRBJ1-4 | TRBD1 | NA | TRBV6-6 | TGTGCCAGCAGTTTCGGAGGGGGCAATGAAAAACTGTTTTTT | CASSFGGGNEKLFF
TRBJ2-2 | NA | NA | TRBV5-1 | TGCGCCAGCAGCTTGGCGAGCCACACCGGGGAGCTGTTTTTT | CASSLASHTGELFF
TRBJ1-5 | NA | NA | TRBV28 | TGTGCCAGCAGTTTAAGCCGCCGTAGGACACGGGACGGTCAGCCCCAGCATTTT | CASSLSRRRTRDGQPQHF
TRBJ2-3 | NA | NA | TRBV5-4 | TGTGCCAGCAGGGGAGGCCCTGTTAGCACAGATACGCAGTATTTT | CASRGGPVSTDTQYF
TRBJ2-7 | TRBD1 | NA | TRBV25-1 | TGTGCCAGCAGCAAAACCCCCGGGACAGGGGCCTACGAGCAGTACTTC | CASSKTPGTGAYEQYF
TRBJ2-7 | NA | NA | TRBV6-6 | TGTGCCAGCAGCTTTTTGGGGACCGGGGAGTCCTACGAGCAGTACTTC | CASSFLGTGESYEQYF
TRBJ2-5 | NA | NA | TRBV4-1 | TGCGCCAGCAGCCAAGTGAGTTGGATAGAGACCCAGTACTTC | CASSQVSWIETQYF
TRBJ2-7 | TRBD1 | NA | TRBV27 | TGTGCCAGCAGTTTATTGGTATCGACAGGGACAGGGGGGCGCGAGCAGTACTTC | CASSLLVSTGTGGREQYF
TRBJ2-7 | NA | NA | TRBV7-8 | TGTGCCAGCAGCGCCTCCTACGAGCAGTACTTC | CASSASYEQYF
TRBJ1-2 | NA | NA | TRBV5-4 | TGTGCCAGCAGCTTGGCCGGGGGAGCTAACTATGGCTACACCTTC | CASSLAGGANYGYTF
TRBJ1-4 | NA | NA | TRBV6-1 | TGTGCCAGCAGTGAATTTTTCCCGGAGGGGGTTGCAACTAATGAAAAACTGTTTTTT | CASSEFFPEGVATNEKLFF
TRBJ2-5 | NA | NA | TRBV5-1 | TGCGCCAGCAGCTTCGGTAGGGAGACCCAGTACTTC | CASSFGRETQYF
TRBJ1-1 | NA | NA | TRBV14 | TGTGCCAGCAGCCAAGCCGGGACAACTGAAGCTTTCTTT | CASSQAGTTEAFF
TRBJ1-4 | NA | NA | TRBV2 | TGTGCCGGCAAACAGGGAGGAAATGAAAAACTGTTTTTT | CAGKQGGNEKLFF
TRBJ1-1 | TRBD1 | NA | TRBV15 | TGTGCCACCAGCGGGGACAGGGGGCTGGGAACTGAAGCTTTCTTT | CATSGDRGLGTEAFF
TRBJ2-7 | NA | NA | TRBV10-1 | TGCGCCAGCAGTGAGCCTGGCTCCTACGAGCAGTACTTC | CASSEPGSYEQYF
TRBJ2-1 | NA | NA | TRBV7-6 | TGTGCCAGCAGCTCAACACAGGGACCTTGGCAGTTCTTC | CASSSTQGPWQFF
TRBJ2-3 | TRBD1 | NA | TRBV5-4 | TGTGCCAGCAGCCTCCCGACAGGGTTCGCTGCAGATACGCAGTATTTT | CASSLPTGFAADTQYF
TRBJ1-5 | NA | NA | TRBV5-6 | TGTGCCAGCAGCTTGACAGCTTATAGCAATCAGCCCCAGCATTTT | CASSLTAYSNQPQHF
TRBJ1-1 | NA | NA | TRBV29-1 | TGCAGCGTTGATGGTCCCGGCTTGGCCACTGAAGCTTTCTTT | CSVDGPGLATEAFF
TRBJ2-5 | NA | NA | TRBV5-1 | TGCGCCAGCAGCTTGGAGGTCATGGGAGAGGAGACCCAGTACTTC | CASSLEVMGEETQYF
TRBJ2-3 | NA | NA | TRBV9 | TGTGCCAGCAGCCTCGGTTGGGGCACAGATACGCAGTATTTT | CASSLGWGTDTQYF
TRBJ2-5 | TRBD1 | NA | TRBV5-4 | TGTGCCAGCAGCCCGCAGGGGGAAGAGACCCAGTACTTC | CASSPQGEETQYF
TRBJ2-4 | NA | NA | TRBV11-2 | TGTGCCAGCAGCTTAGGGGGGGCAAACATTCAGTACTTC | CASSLGGANIQYF
TRBJ2-4 | NA | NA | TRBV10-1 | TGCGCCAGCCTCCGGGGCCGACAAGAAGGGGTCGAATTC | CASLRGRQEGVEF
TRBJ2-5 | TRBD2 | once | TRBV9 | TGTGCCAGCAGCGTAGGGTCCAAGCGGGGCGGAGAGACCCAGTACTTC | CASSVGSKRGGETQYF
TRBJ2-5 | NA | NA | TRBV18 | TGTGCCAGCTCACTCAAACAGGGGACCCAGTACTTC | CASSLKQGTQYF
TRBJ2-3 | TRBD2 | NA | TRBV14 | TGTGCCAGCAGCCAAGAACGGCTAGCGGGAGATACGCAGTATTTT | CASSQERLAGDTQYF
TRBJ1-1 | NA | NA | TRBV28 | TGTGCCAGCAGTAATACACCGAACACTGAAGCTTTCTTT | CASSNTPNTEAFF
TRBJ1-1 | NA | NA | TRBV2 | TGTGCCAGCAGTGACAGGGGTAAGGACACTGAAGCTTTCTTT | CASSDRGKDTEAFF
TRBJ2-1 | TRBD2 | NA | TRBV2 | TGTGCCAGCAGTGAAGGTGGTAGCGGGAGGTCGTTAGAGTTCTTC | CASSEGGSGRSLEFF
TRBJ1-1 | NA | NA | TRBV28 | TGTGCCAGCAGTCAAAGACAGCTTGAAGCTTTCTTT | CASSQRQLEAFF
TRBJ2-2 | NA | NA | TRBV15 | TGTGCCACCAGCAGAGGGACTGTAGACACCGGGGAGCTGTTTTTT | CATSRGTVDTGELFF
TRBJ1-4 | NA | NA | TRBV10-3 | TGTGCCATCAGCCCAGTGGGGAACACTAATGAAAAACTGTTTTTT | CAISPVGNTNEKLFF
TRBJ2-3 | TRBD1 | once | TRBV5-5 | TGTGCCAGCAGCCACCCGGGACAGGGGACAGATACGCAGTATTTT | CASSHPGQGTDTQYF
TRBJ1-2 | TRBD1 | NA | TRBV28 | TGTGCCAGCAGTCAACAGGGGTATGGCTACACCTTC | CASSQQGYGYTF
TRBJ2-1 | NA | NA | TRBV7-9 | TGTGCCAGCAGCTATACTAGCATCTCCTACAATGAGCAGTTCTTC | CASSYTSISYNEQFF
TRBJ2-7 | NA | NA | TRBV20-1 | TGCAGTGCAGGGAGCCACGAGCAGTACTTC | CSAGSHEQYF
TRBJ2-5 | TRBD2 | NA | TRBV7-8 | TGTGCCAGCAGCGTGCGTAGAGCGGGAGGCGTAGCAGAGACCCAGTACTTC | CASSVRRAGGVAETQYF
TRBJ2-7 | NA | NA | TRBV19 | TGTGCCAGTAGTAGGAGGGACAGCTACTCCTACGAGCAGTACTTC | CASSRRDSYSYEQYF